This TCR beta chain was sequenced in a study of blood T cells in healthy people across ages. Study-wide results and caveats: Estimated diversity that came from one million T cells was considered an underestimate.

CDR3 size: 18 residues. V lost 6 bases and J 0 bases, leaving 20 bases between the germline ends. Germline CDR1 MGHRA, CDR2 YSYEKL. Combining a sample-barcoded 5' primer with a J-beta primer mix, a second PCR ran for roughly 7 to 11 cycles. The authors tagged each cDNA molecule using a template-switch adaptor with 12 random nucleotides. TCRdb fed the 5' RACE reads into MiXCR, producing one record per CDR3 protein. The sample records fewer than 950,000 distinct CDR3 sequences, roughly 40% being singletons. Ten or more counts support this clonotype. The antigen is unknown. The V and J genes are TRBV4-1 and TRBJ1-4; D is unresolved. The sequenced material came from blood. The receptor was isolated from a man aged 18 to 35 in good health. As DNA, the CDR3 is TGCGCCAGCAGTCCGAACGGTCCGGGTTTTGCAACTAATGAAAAACTGTTTTTT. Translating it yields CASSPNGPGFATNEKLFF.